These 27 T cell receptor beta chains were all obtained from the same sample, sequenced in a study of T cells in Graves' hyperthyroidism and ophthalmopathy. Amplification of TCR beta CDR3 regions was performed using RNA transcripts as template. A set of HTBI primers served as the primers for a first-round RT-PCR of the TCR CDR3. MiXCR, run by TCRdb on the multiplex PCR reads, gives a single entry per CDR3 protein. Of approximately 560,000 distinct CDR3 sequences listed, 35% to 55% are singletons. Sample: peripheral blood or thyroid tissue (not recorded which). These receptors were taken from a woman aged 18-35 years with Graves' hyperthyroidism.

This chain connects TRBV14 to TRBJ1-3, with TRBD1 identical over 10 bases. Germline loops: CDR1 SGHDN, CDR2 FVKESK. The length of the CDR3 is 16 residues. J lost 2 bases, V lost 1 base, and 2 bases had no gene match. The CDR3 nucleotides are TGTGCCAGCAGCCAAGTGGGGACAGGGGCTGGAAACACCATATATTTT. Translated: CASSQVGTGAGNTIYF.

CDR3 in amino acids: CAIRGGHEYDNTGELFF. CDR3 DNA: TGTGCCATCAGGGGGGGACACGAGTATGATAACACCGGGGAGCTGTTTTTT. The chain carries TRBV10-3 and TRBJ2-2; D assignment may be TRBD1 or TRBD2 (6 bases each). Per the germline V gene, CDR1 is ENHRY and CDR2 is SYGVKD. Trimming stripped 6 bases from V and 2 bases from J, with 19 bases between. This CDR3 is built from 17 residues.

As to this clonotype: At one of its ends the junction is not consistent with the germline gene, which may arise from a read error. The chain recombines TRBV11-2 with TRBJ2-7; D might be TRBD1 (6 bases). CDR3 length: 12 amino acids. From germline, CDR1 is SGHAT and CDR2 FQNNGV. CDR3 residues: CASSRTGIERYF. Here the CDR3 DNA reads TGTGCCAGCAGTCGCACAGGGATCGAGCGGTACTTC. Filled out from reference TRBV11-2 and TRBJ2-7, the complete variable domain reads EAGVAQSPRYKIIEKRQSVAFWCNPISGHATLYWYQQILGQGPKLLIQFQNNGVVDDSQLPKDRFSAERLKGVDSTLKIQPAKLEDSAVYLCASSRTGIERYFGPGTRLTVT.

The chain employs TRBV7-9 and TRBJ2-7; TRBD2 matches 10 bases. V dropped 6 bases and J dropped 6; count of bases not matched to a gene: 8. CDR1 and CDR2 (germline): SEHNR, FQNEAQ (reference sequence). The CDR3 consists of 14 residues. The DNA for the CDR3 is TGTGCCAGCAGTAGCAGCGGGAGGGCCTTCGAGCAGTACTTC. Protein sequence: CASSSSGRAFEQYF.

This chain connects TRBV19 to TRBJ1-4, with D perhaps TRBD1 (6 bases). This CDR3 has 15 amino acids. Trimming stripped 5 bases from V and 5 bases from J, with 15 bases between. Germline V gives CDR1 LNHDA, CDR2 SQIVND (reference sequence). The CDR3 DNA sequence: TGTGCCAGTAGTCCCGGACAGATTGGGAATGAAAAACTGTTTTTT. Its translation: CASSPGQIGNEKLFF.

This clonotype came up a few times. The chain combines TRBV20-1 with TRBJ2-2; D is unresolved. This CDR3 is 15 amino acids long. CDR1 DFQATT and CDR2 SNEGSKA come from the germline V gene (reference sequence). V was clipped by 1 base and J by 0 bases, with 9 bases between them. For the CDR3, the DNA is TGCAGTGCTAGAGTCTGGAGTGCGAACACCGGGGAGCTGTTTTTT. Protein: CSARVWSANTGELFF.

The CDR3 reads CSVGGGAGRAPYEQYF. DNA for the CDR3: TGCAGCGTCGGCGGAGGGGCGGGGAGGGCCCCCTACGAGCAGTACTTC. This chain uses TRBV29-1 with TRBJ2-7, with 7 nucleotides matching TRBD2. The germline gives CDR1 SQVTM, CDR2 ANQGSEA. The CDR3 totals 16 residues. V was pared by 6 bases and J by 2 bases, with 16 bases of the junction left unmatched.

This clonotype showed up many times. This chain uses TRBV7-2 with TRBJ1-6; D perhaps matches TRBD1 (5 bases). Germline-derived CDR1 and CDR2 are SGHTA and FQGNSA. The CDR3 has 15 residues. Trimming cost V 7 bases and J 0 bases, with 10 bases left between them. This chain's CDR3 is CASTDTGSYNSPLHF. For the CDR3, the DNA is TGTGCCAGCACCGATACAGGCTCCTATAATTCACCCCTCCACTTT.

The J gene is TRBJ2-7, the V gene TRBV12-3 or TRBV12-4; maybe TRBD1 (6 bases). The CDR3 contains 14 residues. V lost 3 bases and J lost 3, with 12 bases in between. CDR3 loop: CASSFTGSLYEQYF. In DNA, the CDR3 is TGTGCCAGCAGTTTTACAGGGAGCCTCTACGAGCAGTACTTC.

This chain connects TRBV25-1 to TRBJ2-7, with TRBD2 identical over 12 bases. The ends lost 6 bases at V and 2 bases at J; junction bases unmatched: 8. Germline CDR1 is MGHDK and CDR2 is SYGVNS. The CDR3 contains 16 residues. The DNA of the CDR3 is TGTGCCAGCAGCCCAAAACTAGCGGGAGGACCCTACGAGCAGTACTTC. Its protein is CASSPKLAGGPYEQYF.

This clonotype was counted only a few times. The J gene is TRBJ2-7, the V gene TRBV20-1; D is ambiguous. This CDR3 is 14 amino acids long. V lost 3 bases and J lost 7, with 19 bases in between. Per germline, CDR1 DFQATT and CDR2 SNEGSKA (reference sequence). For the CDR3, the DNA is TGCAGTGCTAGGACACCCCGGTCATTTTTGGAGCAGTACTTC. The encoded protein is CSARTPRSFLEQYF.

The chain has TRBV2 and TRBJ1-6; D is uncertain. The CDR3 consists of 15 residues. The V and J ends lost 6 bases and 0 bases respectively, with 9 bases between them. Germline V gene data show CDR1 as SNHLY and CDR2 as FYNNEI. The CDR3 region has the DNA TGTGCCAGCAGCGTTGGATACTCCTATAATTCACCCCTCCACTTT. The encoded protein is CASSVGYSYNSPLHF.

This clonotype has a handful of counts. CDR3 coding DNA: TGCAGTGCCTTACAGGGGGCTGTATACACTGAAGCTTTCTTT. Translated, it gives CSALQGAVYTEAFF. The gene calls are TRBV20-1 and TRBJ1-1; 9 bases are shared with TRBD1. The trim removed 6 bases at V and 3 bases at J, leaving 8 bases unmatched. Germline-derived CDR1 and CDR2 are DFQATT and SNEGSKA (reference sequence). The CDR3 runs to 14 residues.

This clonotype was detected ten times or more. The chain links TRBV15 to TRBJ2-5; D remains unclear. CDR3 length: 12 residues. The V end lost 1 base, the J end lost 5 bases, and 5 bases lay between the germline ends. Germline V CDR1 and CDR2: LNHNV, YYDKDF (reference sequence). As DNA, the CDR3 is TGTGCCACCAGCAGAGTTGAGGAGACCCAGTACTTC. Encoded protein: CATSRVEETQYF.

This clonotype was recorded only once. V gene TRBV24-1 combines with J gene TRBJ2-6; 7 positions match TRBD2. CDR1 is KGHDR and CDR2 is SFDVKD in the germline V gene. With V trimmed by 3 bases and J by 3 bases, 10 bases remained unmatched. The CDR3 has 18 amino acids. The CDR3 protein is CATSDPGGNNYGANVLTF. DNA of the CDR3: TGTGCCACCAGTGATCCCGGGGGGAACAACTATGGGGCCAACGTCCTGACTTTC.

This clonotype was observed many times. The gene calls are TRBV7-2 and TRBJ2-5, with TRBD1 identical over 7 bases. The germline CDR1 and CDR2 sequences are SGHTA and FQGNSA. Trimming took 6 bases from V and 9 from J; bases not matched to a gene: 13. The CDR3 has 14 amino acids. The chain's CDR3 is CASRGDSLGAAQYF. DNA of the CDR3: TGTGCCAGCAGGGGGGACAGCCTGGGGGCGGCCCAGTACTTC.

The rearrangement joins TRBV7-9 to TRBJ2-5; D tentatively reads TRBD1 or TRBD2 (5 bases each). The CDR3 loop spans 15 amino acids. V dropped 5 bases and J dropped 4 bases, with 17 bases sitting between them. CDR1 SEHNR and CDR2 FQNEAQ come from the germline V gene (reference sequence). CDR3 residues: CASSPGPTNRETQYF. CDR3 sequence (DNA): TGTGCCAGCAGCCCGGGACCGACGAACCGAGAGACCCAGTACTTC.

This rearrangement joins TRBV7-9 to TRBJ2-5; D call uncertain. Trimming took 2 bases from V and 5 from J, leaving 9 bases between them. In germline, CDR1 is SEHNR, CDR2 FQNEAQ (reference sequence). This CDR3 contains 13 residues. The CDR3 nucleotides read TGTGCCAGCAGCTTACAGGAAGTGGAGACCCAGTACTTC. Protein sequence: CASSLQEVETQYF.

As regards this clonotype: Being one base from a much bigger clone, this may be a read error. The chain couples TRBV2 to TRBJ1-2; 8 bases fit TRBD1. The V gene's germline CDR1 is SNHLY and CDR2 FYNNEI. CDR3 size: 12 residues. CDR3 residues: CVSKGTGSGYTF. The DNA for the CDR3 is TGTGTCAGCAAAGGGACAGGCTCTGGCTACACCTTC.

Details on this clonotype: The junction shows a germline mismatch at one end, possibly a read error. This rearrangement joins TRBV10-2 to TRBJ2-5; 7 bases align to TRBD2. This CDR3 contains 15 residues. Germline V gives CDR1 WSHSY, CDR2 SAAADI. CDR3 nucleotide sequence: TGCGCCACCTACAGAGGGAGGGCCGGGCAAGAGGCCCAGTACTTC. Encoded protein: CATYRGRAGQEAQYF.

This clonotype was detected many times. The V call is TRBV25-1, the J call TRBJ1-2; D gene uncertain. Trimming took 3 bases from V and 4 from J, leaving 12 bases between them. The CDR3 consists of 14 residues. Germline V gives CDR1 MGHDK, CDR2 SYGVNS. Written as DNA, the CDR3 is TGTGCCAGCAGTGATCGCCTAGGGCCCTATGGCTACACCTTC. This sequence encodes CASSDRLGPYGYTF.

The table lists this clonotype with a count of one. V is TRBV25-1 and J is TRBJ1-2; D is ambiguous. The V gene lost 6 bases and the J gene lost 8 bases, with 16 bases spanning the gap. CDR3 size: 13 residues. Germline V gene sequence: CDR1 MGHDK, CDR2 SYGVNS. CDR3 loop: CASSSGSGEGYTF. The CDR3 DNA follows: TGTGCCAGCAGCTCTGGTAGCGGGGAGGGCTACACCTTC.

This clonotype was detected only a few times. This chain joins TRBV2 and TRBJ2-2; TRBD1 might be the D (6 bases). The CDR3 is made up of 13 amino acids. Trimming left V 9 bases short and J 6 bases short, with 14 bases between. Germline loops: CDR1 SNHLY, CDR2 FYNNEI. The CDR3 DNA reads as TGTGCCAGTTTCAGGGGCTTCGCCGGGGAGCTGTTTTTT. Amino acids: CASFRGFAGELFF.

A few counts support this clonotype. The V call is TRBV13, the J call TRBJ1-1; D gene uncertain. The V end was cut by 0 bases, the J end by 1 base, with 12 bases between. Germline CDR1 PRHDT, CDR2 FYEKMQ (reference sequence). CDR3 size: 16 residues. The CDR3 loop reads CASSLGMAESNTEAFF. CDR3 sequence (DNA): TGTGCCAGCAGCTTAGGCATGGCAGAATCGAACACTGAAGCTTTCTTT. Full variable domain (rest looked up from reference TRBV13 and TRBJ1-1): AAGVIQSPRHLIKEKRETATLKCYPIPRHDTVYWYQQGPGQDPQFLISFYEKMQSDKGSIPDRFSAQQFSDYHSELNMSSLELGDSALYFCASSLGMAESNTEAFFGQGTRLTVV.

J is TRBJ1-5 and V is TRBV6-1; D gene uncertain. The CDR3 consists of 14 residues. Per germline, CDR1 MNHNS and CDR2 SASEGT. Trimming removed 5 bases at V and 3 bases at J, with 11 bases between. The CDR3 DNA reads as TGTGCCAGCAGTCCCATGGCAGTCAATCAGCCCCAGCATTTT. Translation: CASSPMAVNQPQHF.

This clonotype was seen more than once but under ten times. The chain links TRBV7-8 to TRBJ2-7, with TRBD1 as a possible D gene (6 bases). There are 14 residues in the CDR3. Trimming cost V 4 bases and J 0 bases, with 10 bases left between them. The germline V gene encodes CDR1 SGHVS and CDR2 FQNEAQ. The CDR3 spells CASSSGQNSYEQYF. The CDR3, as DNA: TGTGCCAGCAGCTCAGGACAGAACTCCTACGAGCAGTACTTC. Variable domain in full (rest from reference TRBV7-8 and TRBJ2-7): GAGVSQSPRYKVAKRGQDVALRCDPISGHVSLFWYQQALGQGPEFLTYFQNEAQLDKSGLPSDRFFAERPEGSVSTLKIQRTQQEDSAVYLCASSSGQNSYEQYFGPGTRLTVT.

This clonotype occurred many times. The chain couples TRBV15 to TRBJ2-5; 7 nucleotides align to TRBD1. Germline values: CDR1 LNHNV, CDR2 YYDKDF (reference sequence). The J segment lost 1 base and the V segment lost 0 bases, leaving 2 bases of the junction unmatched. This CDR3 has 15 amino acids. The CDR3 coding sequence is TGTGCCACCAGCAGAGATCGGGACAGCCAAGAGACCCAGTACTTC. This encodes CATSRDRDSQETQYF.